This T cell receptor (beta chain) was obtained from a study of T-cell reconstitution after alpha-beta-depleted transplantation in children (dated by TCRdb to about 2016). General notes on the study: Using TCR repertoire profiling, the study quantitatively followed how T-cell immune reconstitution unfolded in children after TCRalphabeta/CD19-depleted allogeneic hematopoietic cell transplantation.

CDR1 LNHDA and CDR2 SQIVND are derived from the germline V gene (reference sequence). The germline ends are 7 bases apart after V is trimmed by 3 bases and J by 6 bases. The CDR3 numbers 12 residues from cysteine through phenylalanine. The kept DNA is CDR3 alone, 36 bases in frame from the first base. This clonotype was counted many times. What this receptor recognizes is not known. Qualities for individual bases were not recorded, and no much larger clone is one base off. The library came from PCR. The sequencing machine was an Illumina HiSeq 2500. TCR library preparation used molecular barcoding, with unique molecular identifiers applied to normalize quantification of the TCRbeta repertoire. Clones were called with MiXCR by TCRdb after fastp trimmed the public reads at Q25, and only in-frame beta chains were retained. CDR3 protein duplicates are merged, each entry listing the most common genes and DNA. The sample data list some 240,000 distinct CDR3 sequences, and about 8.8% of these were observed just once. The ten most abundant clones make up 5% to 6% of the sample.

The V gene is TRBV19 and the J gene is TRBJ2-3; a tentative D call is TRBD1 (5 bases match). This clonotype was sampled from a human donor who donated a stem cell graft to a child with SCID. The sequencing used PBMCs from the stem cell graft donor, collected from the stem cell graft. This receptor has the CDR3 CASSMTADTQYF. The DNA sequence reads TGTGCCAGTAGTATGACAGCTGATACGCAGTATTTT.